This T cell receptor (beta chain) comes out of a study of blood T cell repertoires in COVID-19. Per the study methods: Reference gene primer amplification in the assay estimated nucleated cell counts. Here immunoSEQ multiplex PCR was the method, and the copy in TCRdb shows in-frame clones only, minus some. V, J and clone size are those of that table, while D and trimming were read from the DNA. The sample includes tens of thousands of clones, approximately 89% of them seen just once. The CDR3 totals 14 residues. Germline CDR1 SGHNT, CDR2 YENEEA. Trimming pared 2 bases from V and 3 bases from J, leaving 7 bases between. In its sample, this clone was seen once.

V and J are TRBV11-3 and TRBJ2-2, with D possibly TRBD2 on 5 matching bases. Sequencing was carried out using peripheral blood. The sequence derives from a man between 50 and 59 years old with acute or convalescent COVID-19. CDR3 coding DNA: TGTGCCAGCAGCTTAAACGGGGACACCGGGGAGCTGTTTTTT. Residues: CASSLNGDTGELFF. The full variable domain, rest sourced from reference TRBV11-3 and TRBJ2-2, is EAGVVQSPRYKIIEKKQPVAFWCNPISGHNTLYWYLQNLGQGPELLIRYENEEAVDDSQLPKDRFSAERLKGVDSTLKIQPAELGDSAVYLCASSLNGDTGELFFGEGSRLTVL.